This T cell receptor beta chain comes out of a study of CD8 T cell repertoires and HIV-1 epitope variants. Turning to the study itself: Separate wells received one of Twenty-five Gag or Nef variant peptides. Controls were a CMV, EBV and flu peptide pool, Ebola AY9 negative control, and no-peptide well. The baseline condition was 1M T cells left uncultured. Equal numbers of autologous T cell-negative cells presented antigen to enriched T cells.

About this clone: The antigen is not known.

Assay used: immunoSEQ multiplex PCR; TCRdb lists only in-frame clones, some missing. The data hold thousands of clones, with approximately 70% observed a single time. The receptor comes from a male donor with HIV. The specimen was cultured CD8+ T cells derived from PBMCs.

The CDR3 nucleotides read TGTGCCAGCATGTCTAGTACTGGCACCGGGGAGCTGTTTTTT. Translating it yields CASMSSTGTGELFF. The chain joins TRBV6-1 to TRBJ2-2; D not resolved. The CDR3 totals 14 residues. Germline V gene lookup returns CDR1 MNHNS and CDR2 SASEGT. Trimming stripped 7 bases from V and 4 bases from J, with 13 bases between.